This T cell receptor beta chain was recorded in a study of cytomegalovirus exposure and HLA in healthy donors. V lost 3 bases, J lost 4 bases, and 8 bases lay in between. Germline V gives CDR1 LNHDA, CDR2 SQIVND (reference sequence). The CDR3 is 13 amino acids. Primers for the PCR totalled 60 Vbeta and 13 Jbeta. The method was immunoSEQ multiplex PCR; TCRdb's version includes in-frame clones alone and lacks a portion of them. The repertoire has approximately 120,000 clones, around three quarters of them found once; the top ten carry roughly an eighth. On this clone: Its antigen is currently unknown.

Study-level results: In a later analysis, at a false discovery rate of 0.05, 16,951 TCR beta sequences were associated with HLA alleles. Likely technical artifact: a cluster of highly shared sequence variants.

Material for sequencing was PBMCs. The V and J genes are TRBV19 and TRBJ2-3; D remains unclear. The clonotype originates from a woman aged 60-70 years in good health and CMV-seropositive. The CDR3 bases are TGTGCCAGTAGTATGGGCTTAGCAGATACGCAGTATTTT. Translation gives CASSMGLADTQYF.